These T cell receptor beta chains were read from a single sample in a study of T cell responses to AZD1222 COVID-19 vaccine. Only in-frame clones appear in the TCRdb table, and some are missing; sequencing was by immunoSEQ multiplex PCR. Here the sample spans 95,000 to 100,000 clones, roughly 90% being singletons. This specimen consisted of peripheral blood, obtained 28 days after the second AZD1222 dose. Every receptor here comes from an adult who received the AZD1222 COVID-19 vaccine. The CDR3 runs from the conserved cysteine through the conserved F or W. D genes are given only for firm matches. Part of the rows lack a size; the others show once, few, many or a class for expanded clones.

clone size | J gene | D gene | V gene | CDR3 DNA | CDR3 protein
NA | TRBJ2-1 | TRBD2 | TRBV5-1 | TGCGCCAGCAGCCCGGGACTAGCGGCCGATGCCTACAATGAGCAGTTCTTC | CASSPGLAADAYNEQFF
NA | TRBJ2-7 | NA | TRBV10-2 | TGCGCCAGCAGCGGGGCAGCTCGTCACGAGCAGTACTTC | CASSGAARHEQYF
NA | TRBJ2-2 | NA | TRBV11-2 | TGTGCCAGCAGCTTATATGGCACAGGGTCAGTCGGGAACACCGGGGAGCTGTTTTTT | CASSLYGTGSVGNTGELFF
NA | TRBJ2-1 | TRBD1 | TRBV27 | TGTGCCAGCAGGATGGACAGGGGCTCCTACAATGAGCAGTTCTTC | CASRMDRGSYNEQFF
NA | TRBJ1-2 | NA | TRBV2 | TGTGCCAGCAGTGAAGCGCAGGAGGGGGTGTTCGGTGGCTACACCTTC | CASSEAQEGVFGGYTF
NA | TRBJ1-5 | NA | TRBV3-1/TRBV3-2 | TGTGCCAGCAGTACGCTTAATCAGCCCCAGCATTTT | CASSTLNQPQHF
NA | TRBJ1-2 | NA | TRBV11-2 | TGTGCCAGCAGCCTATCTGGAGGTTATCGGACCTATGGCTACACCTTC | CASSLSGGYRTYGYTF
NA | TRBJ1-2 | TRBD1 | TRBV24-1 | TGTGCCACCAGCTCGGGACAGGGGGCTGCCAATGGCTACACCTTC | CATSSGQGAANGYTF
NA | TRBJ2-7 | NA | TRBV7-8 | TGTGCCAGCAGCTTAGCGTTTACGGGCTACGAGCAGTACTTC | CASSLAFTGYEQYF
NA | TRBJ2-2 | NA | TRBV11-2 | TGTGCCAGCAGCTTAGCGTTGCGTGGGGAGCTGTTTTTT | CASSLALRGELFF
NA | TRBJ2-1 | TRBD1 | TRBV9 | TGTGCCAGCAGCGTTGGACTCGACAGGGTTAATGAGCAGTTCTTC | CASSVGLDRVNEQFF
NA | TRBJ1-4 | TRBD1 | TRBV30 | TGTGCCTGGAGTCTGGGACAGGGGCGGGAAAAACTGTTTTTT | CAWSLGQGREKLFF
NA | TRBJ2-7 | NA | TRBV5-1 | TGCGCCAGCAGCTTGGGGTTCGGGCCCTACGAGCAGTACTTC | CASSLGFGPYEQYF
NA | TRBJ1-2 | NA | TRBV3-1/TRBV3-2 | TGTGCCAGCAGCCAAGGTAACTATGGCTACACCTTC | CASSQGNYGYTF
few | TRBJ2-1 | NA | TRBV11-3 | TGTGCCAGCAGCTTAGGGCCGACAAATAATGAGCAGTTCTTC | CASSLGPTNNEQFF
NA | TRBJ1-4 | NA | TRBV28 | TGTGCCAGCAGTTTAGGGGGGGCCTGGAATGAAAAACTGTTTTTT | CASSLGGAWNEKLFF
NA | TRBJ2-1 | NA | TRBV4-2 | TGTGCCAGCAGCCAAGTTGACGAGCTCGGGAATGAGCAGTTCTTC | CASSQVDELGNEQFF
NA | TRBJ1-4 | TRBD1 | TRBV6-1 | TGTGCCAGCAGTGAGGCTTTGGGACAGGGGAATGAAAAACTGTTTTTT | CASSEALGQGNEKLFF
NA | TRBJ2-1 | TRBD2 | TRBV5-8 | TGTGCCAGCAGTCCGAGGTCTAGCGGGTTCAATGAGCAGTTCTTC | CASSPRSSGFNEQFF
NA | TRBJ2-2 | NA | TRBV19 | TGTGCCAGTAGTATAAGGGGCACCGGGGAGCTGTTTTTT | CASSIRGTGELFF
few | TRBJ2-2 | NA | TRBV19 | TGTGCCAGTAGTATTCGACCGAACACCGGGGAGCTGTTTTTT | CASSIRPNTGELFF
NA | TRBJ2-7 | NA | TRBV10-2 | TGCGCCAGCCACCAGTTCGAGGGGGGGGTGCAGTACTTC | CASHQFEGGVQYF
few | TRBJ1-2 | TRBD1 | TRBV11-2 | TGTGCCAGCAGCCCTCGACAGGGAATATACTATGGCTACACCTTC | CASSPRQGIYYGYTF